This T cell receptor beta chain derives from a study of blood T cell repertoires in COVID-19 (dated by TCRdb to the early 2020s). About the full investigation: Samples covering the acute and convalescent phases of COVID-19 were provided by collaborators in the United States, Italy and Spain. The repertoires were made available in a free public database intended to serve as a resource for research on the immune response to SARS-CoV-2. The dataset comprised deeply sampled blood TCRbeta repertoires from subjects exposed to, actively infected with, or recovered from COVID-19. Samples came from the ongoing ImmuneRACE study (first 160 participants) plus 1,254 subjects from 6 global collaborators. Where available, HLA class I and class II types were taken from metadata supplied by the sample provider and were not determined by assay-based typing. Sample metadata almost always included a de-identified subject ID, COVID-19 status, age in years and sex. The prospective study material was composed of cDNA or gDNA derived from T cells, B-cell-depleted T cells, or PBMCs. Broad study findings and their caveats: How much clinical and demographic metadata was included differed by source and by participant, and the metadata was provided uncurated.

The collaborating institutions used their own protocols to collect whole blood in K2EDTA tubes. Collaborator samples were shipped for TCRbeta analysis as frozen whole blood, isolated PBMCs, or DNA extracted from either sample type. About this clone: No antigen is known for it. Qualities for individual bases were not recorded, and no much larger clone is one base off.

There are 15 amino acids in the CDR3, from cysteine to phenylalanine inclusive. CDR3 DNA is the only sequence kept; it has 45 bases, read in frame from the first base. CDR1 and CDR2 were assigned from the germline V gene as SNHLY and FYNNEI. V trim: 7 bases; J trim: 7 bases; unmatched bases: 9. TCRbeta CDR3 regions were amplified from genomic DNA by means of the immunoSEQ Assay, a bias-controlled multiplex PCR. The authors' pipeline ran thus. The number of nucleated cells in each sample was estimated by amplification of reference gene primers within the assay. To quantify the absolute abundance of each unique TCRbeta CDR3 rearrangement, sequence reads were collapsed and filtered. Productive Simpson clonality was computed per sample as the square root of Simpson's diversity index over productive rearrangements. TCRdb stores this immuneACCESS table with in-frame sequences only. Part of the clones is absent; in the studies checked, under half of the shortfall reflects unresolved V genes, and no reason is known for the rest. From that table come the V and J calls and clone size; the DNA was used to work out D and trimming. The sample profile shows about 150,000 clones; approximately 87% of them were found once. About 2.5% of the sample belongs to the ten largest clones.

The TCR sequence derives from a man in his forties or fifties with active COVID-19. Sequenced input: peripheral blood. This chain joins TRBV2 to TRBJ2-2, with 10 bases matching TRBD1. The CDR3 protein: CASTRDRGQVGELFF. DNA sequence: TGTGCCAGCACCAGGGACAGGGGTCAGGTCGGGGAGCTGTTTTTT.